This record looks at one T cell receptor (beta chain) sequence and its context. A much larger clonotype is one base distant, so this may be a read error. TCRdb passed the multiplex PCR reads through MiXCR, listing each CDR3 protein once. The data contain about 200,000 distinct CDR3 sequences, under 40% of them singletons. The data derive from a study of breast tumors, draining lymph nodes, adjacent tissues. CDR3 length equals 12 residues. The germline V gene has CDR1 DFQATT and CDR2 SNEGSKA (reference sequence). Axillary draining lymph nodes of breast cancer patients supplied the node samples. The J gene is TRBJ1-2, the V gene TRBV20-1; D gene ambiguous. This sequence was found in a female donor with breast cancer. Some clones in this sample may be carry-over from other donors' samples. The sequenced material came from axillary lymph node tissue. CDR3 residues: CSARTGRIGSTF. The CDR3 nucleotides read TGCAGTGCTCGGACGGGGAGGATTGGCTCCACCTTC.